The 12 T cell receptor beta chains below come from one sample, sequenced in a study of T cell responses to AZD1222 COVID-19 vaccine. The protocol was immunoSEQ multiplex PCR, while the TCRdb copy is restricted to in-frame clones and leaves out a portion. The sample carries about 100,000 clones, 80% to 95% recorded once. Sequences were derived from peripheral blood, sampled on day 0 of AZD1222 vaccination. The receptors shown here come from an adult in good health.

The chain recombines TRBV13 with TRBJ2-3, with 7 bases identical to TRBD2. Germline CDR1 PRHDT, CDR2 FYEKMQ (reference sequence). The ends lost 1 base at V and 2 bases at J; junction bases unmatched: 6. The CDR3 sequence is 16 residues long. The CDR3 bases are TGTGCCAGCAGCTTAGTGCTGGCGGGAGACACAGATACGCAGTATTTT. Protein sequence: CASSLVLAGDTDTQYF.

This clone was recorded only once. In DNA form, the CDR3 reads TGTGCCAGCAGCTTAGGGACAGGGGGCGGTGCTGAAGCTTTCTTT. Translated, it gives CASSLGTGGGAEAFF. The chain uses TRBV7-6 and TRBJ1-1, with 11 bases aligning to TRBD1. Germline values: CDR1 SGHVS, CDR2 FNYEAQ. The CDR3 length is 15 residues. J was trimmed by 6 bases and V by 1 base; bases with no gene match: 4.

The chain couples TRBV19 to TRBJ2-1; the match to TRBD1 covers 9 bases. J gave up 7 bases and V 6 bases, and 16 bases lay outside the gene matches. This CDR3 spans 17 amino acids. Germline V gives CDR1 LNHDA, CDR2 SQIVND (reference sequence). The CDR3 loop reads CASSKSSHRGLRNEQFF. DNA of the CDR3: TGTGCCAGTAGCAAGTCCTCACACAGGGGGCTACGGAATGAGCAGTTCTTC.

The chain combines TRBV18 with TRBJ1-4; a weak D match, TRBD1 (5 bases). V was shortened by 6 bases and J by 7 bases, with 12 bases between the two germline ends. The CDR3 is 13 amino acids. Germline V gene sequence: CDR1 KGHSH, CDR2 LQKENI. CDR3: CASSRGRGEKLFF. The CDR3 region has the DNA TGTGCCAGCTCCCGTGGGAGGGGTGAAAAACTGTTTTTT. The variable domain in full, completed from reference TRBV18 and TRBJ1-4, reads NAGVMQNPRHLVRRRGQEARLRCSPMKGHSHVYWYRQLPEEGLKFMVYLQKENIIDESGMPKERFSAEFPKEGPSILRIQQVVRGDSAAYFCASSRGRGEKLFFGSGTQLSVL.

The chain uses TRBV5-1 and TRBJ2-1, with TRBD1 matching 8 bases. The CDR3 has 15 amino acids. CDR1 SGHRS and CDR2 YFSETQ come from the germline V gene. J was trimmed by 6 bases and V by 4 bases; bases with no gene match: 9. CDR3 nucleotide sequence: TGCGCCAGCAGCAGAGGACAGGGCGGCTTCAATGAGCAGTTCTTC. This translates into CASSRGQGGFNEQFF.

The rearrangement uses TRBV21-1 and TRBJ2-1. TRBV21-1 is shown as a pseudogene. CDR3 size: 18 residues. CDR3 nucleotide sequence: TGTGCCAGCAGCAAATCCCCCGTCGGGGGCGGTTTTTTCAATGAGCAGTTCTTC. Its protein is CASSKSPVGGGFFNEQFF.

The genes are TRBV27 and TRBJ2-7; 7 nucleotides line up with TRBD1. The CDR3 runs to 18 residues. Per the germline V gene, CDR1 is MNHEY and CDR2 is SMNVEV (reference sequence). V lost 0 bases, J lost 3 bases, and 14 bases stayed unmatched. CDR3 DNA sequence: TGTGCCAGCAGTTTATCGCCGACGGGACAGCCCAAGGGCTACGAGCAGTACTTC. Protein: CASSLSPTGQPKGYEQYF.

The V gene is TRBV5-1, the J gene TRBJ1-2, with D perhaps matching TRBD1 (6 bases). There are 16 residues in the CDR3. V was cut by 4 bases and J by 1 base, with 17 bases left in between. In germline, CDR1 is SGHRS, CDR2 YFSETQ. The CDR3 loop reads CASSGQSAAYNYGYTF. DNA of the CDR3: TGCGCCAGCAGCGGACAGTCGGCCGCCTATAACTATGGCTACACCTTC.

This chain links TRBV11-2 with TRBJ1-2, with 7 positions matching TRBD1. CDR3 length: 15 residues. V trimming: 5 bases; J trimming: 0 bases; junction bases outside the gene matches: 6. The germline CDR1 and CDR2 sequences are SGHAT and FQNNGV. CDR3 sequence: CASSQGVIANYGYTF. As DNA, the CDR3 is TGTGCCAGCAGCCAGGGGGTAATAGCTAACTATGGCTACACCTTC.

This chain uses TRBV27 with TRBJ1-5; maybe TRBD1 (6 bases). Trimming left V 2 bases short and J 5 bases short, with 7 bases between. Germline CDR1 MNHEY, CDR2 SMNVEV (reference sequence). This CDR3 has 13 residues. The CDR3 region is CASSLKGDQPQHF. CDR3 nucleotide sequence: TGTGCCAGCAGTTTAAAGGGGGATCAGCCCCAGCATTTT.

V gene TRBV6-6 combines with J gene TRBJ2-1; D tentatively fits TRBD1 or TRBD2 (6 bases each). V dropped 3 bases and J dropped 10 bases, with 13 bases sitting between them. This CDR3 is built from 13 residues. The V gene's germline CDR1 is MNHNY and CDR2 SVGAGI (reference sequence). CDR3 nucleotides: TGTGCCAGCAGTTATTCGCGGGACACAGAGCAGTTCTTC. Translation: CASSYSRDTEQFF.

The chain has TRBV28 and TRBJ2-7, with D perhaps matching TRBD1 (10 bases). Germline CDR1 and CDR2: MDHEN and SYDVKM. The CDR3 sequence is 15 residues long. With 3 bases removed from V and 5 bases from J, the gap between germline ends came to 17 bases. Here the CDR3 reads CASSFPSGTGDEQYF. CDR3 nucleotides: TGTGCCAGCAGTTTCCCTAGCGGGACAGGGGACGAGCAGTACTTC.